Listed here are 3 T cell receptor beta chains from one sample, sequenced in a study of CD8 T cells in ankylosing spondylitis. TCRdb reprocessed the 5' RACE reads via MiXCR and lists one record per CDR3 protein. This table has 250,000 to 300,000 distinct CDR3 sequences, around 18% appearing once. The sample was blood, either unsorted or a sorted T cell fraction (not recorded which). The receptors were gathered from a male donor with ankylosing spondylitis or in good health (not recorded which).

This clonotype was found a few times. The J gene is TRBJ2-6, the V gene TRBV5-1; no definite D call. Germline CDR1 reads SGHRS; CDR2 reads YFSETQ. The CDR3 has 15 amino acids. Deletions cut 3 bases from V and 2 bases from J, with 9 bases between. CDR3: CASSSSLPGANVLTF. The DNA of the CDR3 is TGCGCCAGCAGCTCGAGCCTGCCTGGGGCCAACGTCCTGACTTTC.

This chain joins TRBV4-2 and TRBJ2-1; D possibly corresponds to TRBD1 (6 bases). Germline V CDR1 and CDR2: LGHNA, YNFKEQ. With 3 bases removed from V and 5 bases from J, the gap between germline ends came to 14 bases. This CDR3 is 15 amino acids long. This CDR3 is CASSQTTGTDNEQFF. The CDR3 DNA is TGTGCCAGCAGCCAGACTACAGGGACCGACAATGAGCAGTTCTTC.

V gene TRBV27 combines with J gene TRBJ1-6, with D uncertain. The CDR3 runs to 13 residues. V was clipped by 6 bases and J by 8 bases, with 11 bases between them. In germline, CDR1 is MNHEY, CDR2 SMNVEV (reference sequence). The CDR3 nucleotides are TGTGCCAGCAGCAAAGAAAGGGATTCACCCCTCCACTTT. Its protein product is CASSKERDSPLHF.